This T cell receptor beta chain was documented in a study of regulatory T cells in long-lasting Graves disease. This clonotype occurred many times. Construction of TCR beta libraries relied on iRepertoire HTBI primers and on Arm-PCR targeting CDR3 regions. TCRdb reprocessed the multiplex PCR reads via MiXCR and lists one record per CDR3 protein. The sample lists 200,000 to 250,000 distinct CDR3 sequences, about 17% occurring once. Time point defined: newly diagnosed GD, antithyroid drugs for less than 3 months. Construction of the TCR library relied on RNA isolated from PBMCs. The clonotype originates from a female donor with Graves disease. The sample here was peripheral blood mononuclear cells (PBMCs), taken at new diagnosis, from a patient treated with antithyroid drugs.

The CDR3 sequence: CASSFNSGDSTDTQYF. The CDR3 bases are TGTGCCAGCAGTTTCAATAGCGGGGATAGCACAGATACGCAGTATTTT. The rearrangement joins TRBV28 to TRBJ2-3, with TRBD2 matching 8 bases. CDR3 length: 16 amino acids. The J segment lost 0 bases and the V segment lost 3 bases, leaving 5 bases of the junction unmatched. From germline, CDR1 is MDHEN and CDR2 SYDVKM.